This T cell receptor beta chain was observed in a study of blood T cell repertoires in COVID-19. Study information: The United States, Italy and Spain provided the acute and convalescent COVID-19 samples.

Two negative PCRs, clearance, or symptom resolution characterized the recovered Cohort 3 donors. The CDR3 length is 15 residues. V shed 0 bases, J shed 7 bases, and the junction held 8 bases outside the gene matches. Germline-derived CDR1 and CDR2 are SQVTM and ANQGSEA. Libraries were prepared by immunoSEQ multiplex PCR; TCRdb keeps only in-frame clonotypes and omits some of them. The sample has about 150,000 clones, about 85% seen once. The clonotype was recovered from a woman aged 40 to 50 who had recovered from COVID-19. The J gene is TRBJ1-3, the V gene TRBV29-1; TRBD1 aligns across 8 bases. The sample comprised PBMCs or T cells enriched from blood (not recorded which). CDR3 DNA: TGCAGCGTTGAAGACCGGACAGGGCTTGGGAACACCATATATTTT. Translated: CSVEDRTGLGNTIYF.